This TCR beta chain was retrieved from a study of T cell responses to AZD1222 COVID-19 vaccine. The germline V gene encodes CDR1 MNHEY and CDR2 SVGAGI. Trimming removed 4 bases from V and 1 base from J, with 7 bases in between. The CDR3 spans 13 residues. TCRdb's copy holds only in-frame clones and misses some; the assay was immunoSEQ multiplex PCR. The data show more than 80,000 clones, approximately 91% seen once. To note about this clone: Its antigen is unidentified.

Whole-study results and caveats: The study found Spike-specific TCR breadth and depth rose after two AZD1222 doses. Unmutated variant regions are reportedly the target of nearly half of TCRs that are spike-specific.

The genes are TRBV6-5 and TRBJ1-1; D unclear. The specimen comprised peripheral blood, sampled on day 0 of AZD1222 vaccination. The clonotype originates from an adult in good health. CDR3 in amino acids: CASSSYRNTEAFF. The CDR3 DNA follows: TGTGCCAGCAGTTCGTACCGGAACACTGAAGCTTTCTTT.